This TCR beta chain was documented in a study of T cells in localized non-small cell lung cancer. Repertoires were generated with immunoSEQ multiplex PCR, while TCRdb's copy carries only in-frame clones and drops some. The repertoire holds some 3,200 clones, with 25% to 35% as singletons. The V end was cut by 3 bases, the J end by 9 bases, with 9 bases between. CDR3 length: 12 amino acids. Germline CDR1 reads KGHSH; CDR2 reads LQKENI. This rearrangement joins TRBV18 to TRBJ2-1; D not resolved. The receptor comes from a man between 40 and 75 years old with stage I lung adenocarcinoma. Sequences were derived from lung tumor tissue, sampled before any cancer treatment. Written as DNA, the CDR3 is TGTGCCAGCTCACCTGGCGGCCCTGAGCAGTTCTTC. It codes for CASSPGGPEQFF.